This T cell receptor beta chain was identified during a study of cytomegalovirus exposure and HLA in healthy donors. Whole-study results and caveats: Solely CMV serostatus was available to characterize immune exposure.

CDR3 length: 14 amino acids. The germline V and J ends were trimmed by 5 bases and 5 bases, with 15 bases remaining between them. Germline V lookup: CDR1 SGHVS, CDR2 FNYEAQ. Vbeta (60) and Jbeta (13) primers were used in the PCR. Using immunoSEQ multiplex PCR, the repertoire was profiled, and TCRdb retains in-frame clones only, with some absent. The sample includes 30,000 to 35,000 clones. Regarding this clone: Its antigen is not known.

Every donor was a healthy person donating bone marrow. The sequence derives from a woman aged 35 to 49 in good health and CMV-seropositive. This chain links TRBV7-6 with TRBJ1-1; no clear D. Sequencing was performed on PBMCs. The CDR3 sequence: CASSKEWRDTEAFF. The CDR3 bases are TGTGCCAGCAGCAAGGAATGGAGGGATACTGAAGCTTTCTTT. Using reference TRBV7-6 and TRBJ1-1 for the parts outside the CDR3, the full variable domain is GAGVSQSPRYKVTKRGQDVALRCDPISGHVSLYWYRQALGQGPEFLTYFNYEAQQDKSGLPNDRFSAERPEGSISTLTIQRTEQRDSAMYRCASSKEWRDTEAFFGQGTRLTVV.